This TCR beta chain was observed in a study of technical replicates of blood from four donors. Germline lookup yields CDR1 LNHDA and CDR2 SQIVND (reference sequence). V was clipped by 8 bases and J by 2 bases, with 10 bases between them. The CDR3 extends over 12 amino acids. Method: immunoSEQ multiplex PCR; TCRdb's copy keeps in-frame clones and lacks some. The table includes tens of thousands of clones, approximately 86% detected once. This rearrangement joins TRBV19 to TRBJ2-7; weak D call: TRBD1 (5 bases). Sequencing was done on a sample of PBMCs. The clonotype comes from a human donor in good health. Some clones in this sample may be carry-over from other donors' samples. DNA of the CDR3: TGTGCCAGTTCCAGACAGCCCTACGAGCAGTACTTC. Translated, it gives CASSRQPYEQYF.